Reported below is one T cell receptor (beta chain). The target antigen is unknown. The entry originates in a study of human T cells and chemical hapten exposure. Study-level information: Sensitization involved placing 2% DPC onto a 2 cm by 2 cm region of upper inner arm skin.

Time point described: pre-sensitization, week 0. Specified treatment: therapeutic diphenylcyclopropenone sensitization with weekly scalp DPC. Unique molecular identifiers were affixed to discrete cDNA molecules within the library. In TCRdb, the RACE reads were re-called with MiXCR into one record per CDR3 protein. Of over 70,000 distinct CDR3 sequences in the sample, 11% to 15% were seen once. Notes on the study in general: Patch test score was positively correlated with the counts of TCRs that had expanded at PT1. With DPC sensitization, TCRs exceeding 1 in 1000 frequency showed no change.

Trimming took 4 bases from V and 9 from J, leaving 9 bases between them. This CDR3 is 11 amino acids long. Germline values: CDR1 LGHDT, CDR2 YNNKEL (reference sequence). V gene TRBV3-1 combines with J gene TRBJ2-5, with D uncertain. This sample comprised whole blood, obtained in connection with sensitization to the hapten diphenylcyclopropenone (DPC). The receptor's source is a woman between 45 and 65 years old with alopecia areata. Some clones in this sample may be carry-over from other donors' samples. CDR3 amino acids: CASSLSTPQYF. The CDR3 nucleotides are TGTGCCAGCAGCCTGAGCACCCCCCAGTACTTC.